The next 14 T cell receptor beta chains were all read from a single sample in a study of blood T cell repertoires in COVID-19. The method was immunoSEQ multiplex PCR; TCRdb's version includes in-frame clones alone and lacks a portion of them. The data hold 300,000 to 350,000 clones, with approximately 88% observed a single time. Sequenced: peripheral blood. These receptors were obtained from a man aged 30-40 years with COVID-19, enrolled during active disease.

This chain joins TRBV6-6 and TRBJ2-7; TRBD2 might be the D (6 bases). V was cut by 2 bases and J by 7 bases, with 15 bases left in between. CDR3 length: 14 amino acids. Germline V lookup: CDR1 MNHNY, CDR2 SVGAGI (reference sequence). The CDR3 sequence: CASSYGGTEREQYF. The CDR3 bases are TGTGCCAGCAGTTACGGGGGGACGGAGAGGGAGCAGTACTTC.

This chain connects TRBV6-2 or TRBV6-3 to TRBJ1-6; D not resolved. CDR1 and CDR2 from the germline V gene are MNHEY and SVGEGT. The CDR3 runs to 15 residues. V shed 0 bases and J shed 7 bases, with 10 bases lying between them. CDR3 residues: CASSYSWTHNSPLHF. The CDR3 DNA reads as TGTGCCAGCAGTTACTCATGGACTCACAATTCACCCCTCCACTTT.

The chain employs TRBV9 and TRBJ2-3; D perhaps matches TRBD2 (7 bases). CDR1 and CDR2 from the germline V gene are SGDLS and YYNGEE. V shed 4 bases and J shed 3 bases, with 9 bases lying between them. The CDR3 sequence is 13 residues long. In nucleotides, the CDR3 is TGTGCCAGCAGCAGGGGGGGGACAGATACGCAGTATTTT. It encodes CASSRGGTDTQYF.

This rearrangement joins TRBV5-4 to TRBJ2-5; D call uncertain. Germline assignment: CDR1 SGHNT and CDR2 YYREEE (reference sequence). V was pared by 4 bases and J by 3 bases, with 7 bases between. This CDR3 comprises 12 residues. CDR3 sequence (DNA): TGTGCCAGCAGCCTACCAAAAGAGACCCAGTACTTC. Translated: CASSLPKETQYF.

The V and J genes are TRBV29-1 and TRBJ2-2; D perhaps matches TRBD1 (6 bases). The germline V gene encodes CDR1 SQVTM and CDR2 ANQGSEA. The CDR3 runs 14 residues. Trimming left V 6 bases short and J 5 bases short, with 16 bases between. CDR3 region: CSVPRGFGTGELFF. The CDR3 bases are TGCAGCGTCCCCAGGGGCTTTGGGACCGGGGAGCTGTTTTTT.

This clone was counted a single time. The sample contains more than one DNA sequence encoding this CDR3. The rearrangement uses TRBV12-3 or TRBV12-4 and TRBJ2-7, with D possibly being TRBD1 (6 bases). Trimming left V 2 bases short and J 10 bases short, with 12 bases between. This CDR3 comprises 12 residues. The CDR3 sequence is CASSLTGTEQYF. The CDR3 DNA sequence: TGTGCCAGCAGTTTAACAGGGACCGAACAGTACTTC.

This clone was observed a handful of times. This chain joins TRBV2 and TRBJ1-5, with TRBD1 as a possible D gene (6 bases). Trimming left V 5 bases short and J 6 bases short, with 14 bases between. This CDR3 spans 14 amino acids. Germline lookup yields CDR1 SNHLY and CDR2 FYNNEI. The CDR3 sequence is CASSTSGVTQPQHF. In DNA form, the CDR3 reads TGTGCCAGCAGTACTTCAGGGGTTACTCAGCCCCAGCATTTT.

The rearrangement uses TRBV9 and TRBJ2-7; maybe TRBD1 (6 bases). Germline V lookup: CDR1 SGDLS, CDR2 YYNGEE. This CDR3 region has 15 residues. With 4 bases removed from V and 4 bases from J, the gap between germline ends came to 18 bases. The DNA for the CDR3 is TGTGCCAGCAGCCCCACTACGACAGGAAGTTACGAGCAGTACTTC. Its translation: CASSPTTTGSYEQYF.

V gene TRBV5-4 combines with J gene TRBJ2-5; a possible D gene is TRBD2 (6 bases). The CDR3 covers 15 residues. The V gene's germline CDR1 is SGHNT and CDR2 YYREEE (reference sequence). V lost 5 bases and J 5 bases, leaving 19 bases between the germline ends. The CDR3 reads CASSVAGSGGETQYF. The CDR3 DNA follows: TGTGCCAGCAGTGTTGCCGGGTCAGGAGGGGAGACCCAGTACTTC.

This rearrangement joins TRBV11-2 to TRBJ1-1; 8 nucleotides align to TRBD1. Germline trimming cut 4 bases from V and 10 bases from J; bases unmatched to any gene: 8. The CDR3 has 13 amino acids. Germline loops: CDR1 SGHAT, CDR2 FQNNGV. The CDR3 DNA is TGTGCCAGCAGCTCAGGACAGGGTCTGGGAGCTTTCTTT. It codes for CASSSGQGLGAFF.

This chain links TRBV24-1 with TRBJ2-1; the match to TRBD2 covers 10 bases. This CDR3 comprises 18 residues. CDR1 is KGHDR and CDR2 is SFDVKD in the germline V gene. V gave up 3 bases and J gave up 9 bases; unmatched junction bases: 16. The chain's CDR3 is CATSDAGQASGSYAEQFF. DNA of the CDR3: TGTGCCACCAGTGATGCCGGTCAGGCTAGCGGGAGCTACGCTGAGCAGTTCTTC.

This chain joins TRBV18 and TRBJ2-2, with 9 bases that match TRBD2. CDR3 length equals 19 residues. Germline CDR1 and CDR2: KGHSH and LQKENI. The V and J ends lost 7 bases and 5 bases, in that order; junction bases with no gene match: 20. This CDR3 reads CASCTPEAGTSPRTGELFF. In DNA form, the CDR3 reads TGTGCCAGCTGTACACCTGAAGCCGGGACTAGCCCGAGGACCGGGGAGCTGTTTTTT.

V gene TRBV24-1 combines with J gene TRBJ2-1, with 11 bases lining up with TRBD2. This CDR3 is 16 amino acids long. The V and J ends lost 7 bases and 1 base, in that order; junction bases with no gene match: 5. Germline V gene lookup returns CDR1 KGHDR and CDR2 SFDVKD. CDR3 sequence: CATSRLAGHSYNEQFF. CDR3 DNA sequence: TGTGCCACCAGCCGACTAGCGGGACATTCCTACAATGAGCAGTTCTTC.

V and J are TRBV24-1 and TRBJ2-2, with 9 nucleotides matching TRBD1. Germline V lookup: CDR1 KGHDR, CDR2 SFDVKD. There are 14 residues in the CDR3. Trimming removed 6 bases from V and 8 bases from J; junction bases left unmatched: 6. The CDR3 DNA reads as TGTGCCACCAGTCGGGACAGGGCGTCGGGGGAGCTGTTTTTT. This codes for CATSRDRASGELFF.